This entry is about one T cell receptor beta chain. The target antigen is unknown. This sample stems from a study of cytomegalovirus exposure and HLA in healthy donors. Study information: HLA-typed donors were the source of about 90 million unique TCRs held in an early data release.

Germline CDR1 and CDR2: SGHNT and YYREEE (reference sequence). The CDR3 has 13 amino acids. Deletions cut 4 bases from V and 0 bases from J, with 8 bases between. PCR was performed using 60 Vbeta and 13 Jbeta primers. The table came from immunoSEQ multiplex PCR; TCRdb's copy has only in-frame clones and leaves some out. Seen here are about 270,000 clones, around two thirds observed once, and the top ten hold 2% to 2.5%. Findings and caveats of the study: According to the study, about 180 TCR beta chains were cytomegalovirus-associated. An Asian-associated ancestry cluster reportedly showed fewer N-insertions than the roughly 700-donor mean in a later analysis.

J is TRBJ2-7 and V is TRBV5-4, with D hard to call. The clonotype was recovered from a female donor in good health and CMV-seronegative. Source material: PBMCs. CDR3: CASSASSSYEQYF. The CDR3 DNA reads TGTGCCAGCAGCGCCTCGAGCTCCTACGAGCAGTACTTC.